Presented here are 17 T cell receptor beta chains from one specimen sequenced in a study of blood T cell repertoires in COVID-19. Clones were read by immunoSEQ multiplex PCR, and TCRdb kept only the in-frame ones, dropping some. The table lists about 280,000 clones, 75% to 90% of them singletons. The sequenced sample consisted of peripheral blood. The receptors originated from a middle-aged man with acute or convalescent COVID-19.

V and J are TRBV5-4 and TRBJ2-7; 9 nucleotides match TRBD1. Germline trimming cut 4 bases from V and 7 bases from J; bases unmatched to any gene: 3. CDR1 and CDR2 from the germline V gene are SGHNT and YYREEE (reference sequence). The CDR3 has 12 amino acids. The CDR3 nucleotides read TGTGCCAGCAGCCCGGACAGGGGTGAGCAGTACTTC. Translating gives CASSPDRGEQYF. Variable domain in full (rest from reference TRBV5-4 and TRBJ2-7): ETGVTQSPTHLIKTRGQQVTLRCSSQSGHNTVSWYQQALGQGPQFIFQYYREEENGRGNFPPRFSGLQFPNYSSELNVNALELDDSALYLCASSPDRGEQYFGPGTRLTVT.

The gene calls are TRBV6-5 and TRBJ1-5; D is possibly TRBD1 (5 bases). V dropped 7 bases and J dropped 3 bases, with 13 bases sitting between them. Germline V lookup: CDR1 MNHEY, CDR2 SVGAGI. The CDR3 is 14 residues long. The CDR3, as DNA: TGTGCCAGCAATTCCGGGACTCCCAATCAGCCCCAGCATTTT. This sequence encodes CASNSGTPNQPQHF.

The chain links TRBV5-1 to TRBJ1-2, with 7 positions matching TRBD1. Trimming took 4 bases from V and 6 from J; bases not matched to a gene: 12. Per germline, CDR1 SGHRS and CDR2 YFSETQ. The CDR3 spans 15 residues. The CDR3 is CASSQGGTGADGYTF. In nucleotides, the CDR3 is TGCGCCAGCAGCCAAGGAGGCACAGGGGCAGATGGCTACACCTTC.

This clone was detected once. This rearrangement joins TRBV24-1 to TRBJ2-1; 9 bases are shared with TRBD2. The CDR3 runs 15 residues. With V trimmed by 3 bases and J by 8 bases, 7 bases remained unmatched. In germline, CDR1 is KGHDR, CDR2 SFDVKD. CDR3 sequence (DNA): TGTGCCACCAGTGATCGGCGGGGGGGCCGGGATGAGCAGTTCTTC. Its protein is CATSDRRGGRDEQFF.

V and J are TRBV6-5 and TRBJ2-1; a possible D gene is TRBD2 (6 bases). Germline-derived CDR1 and CDR2 are MNHEY and SVGAGI. Deletions cut 4 bases from V and 4 bases from J, with 17 bases between. This CDR3 has 16 residues. The CDR3 DNA reads TGTGCCAGCAGTTCTCCGGAGGGGCGGCGGTACAATGAGCAGTTCTTC. This sequence encodes CASSSPEGRRYNEQFF.

Note on this clone: This specimen includes other DNA sequences encoding the same CDR3. In DNA form, the CDR3 reads TGTGCCAGCAGCGTTGGGGGGATCTCTGGAAACACCATATATTTT. Translated, it gives CASSVGGISGNTIYF. The chain links TRBV9 to TRBJ1-3, with D perhaps matching TRBD1 (5 bases). CDR1 is SGDLS and CDR2 is YYNGEE in the germline V gene. Trimming pared 2 bases from V and 0 bases from J, leaving 9 bases between. The length of the CDR3 is 15 residues.

V gene TRBV7-9 combines with J gene TRBJ1-1; D uncertain. Trimming left V 4 bases short and J 8 bases short, with 14 bases between. This CDR3 contains 13 residues. Germline assignment: CDR1 SEHNR and CDR2 FQNEAQ (reference sequence). The CDR3 reads CASSSDSLGEAFF. The CDR3 region has the DNA TGTGCCAGCAGCTCGGACTCTCTTGGAGAAGCTTTCTTT.

Regarding this clone: This may arise from a read error, as a much more abundant clone is one base away. The chain carries TRBV6-5 and TRBJ1-1; possible D gene TRBD1, 6 bases. Per germline, CDR1 MNHEY and CDR2 SVGAGI. The CDR3 contains 13 residues. Trimming stripped 6 bases from V and 3 bases from J, with 11 bases between. CDR3 loop: CASSLGGHTEAFF. The CDR3 nucleotides read TGTGCCAGCAGCCTAGGGGGTCACACTGAAGCTTTCTTT.

The V and J genes are TRBV6-5 and TRBJ1-2; D is unclear. Per the germline V gene, CDR1 is MNHEY and CDR2 is SVGAGI. V was trimmed by 5 bases and J by 0 bases, leaving 10 bases between them. This CDR3 spans 14 amino acids. CDR3 sequence: CASSRNRANYGYTF. The CDR3, as DNA: TGTGCCAGCAGTCGTAACAGAGCTAACTATGGCTACACCTTC.

In nucleotides, the CDR3 is TGTGCCAGCTCACTGGGCGCGGGGACTGAAGCTTTCTTT. Residues: CASSLGAGTEAFF. J is TRBJ1-1 and V is TRBV18; unclear D gene. The germline V gene encodes CDR1 KGHSH and CDR2 LQKENI. This CDR3 contains 13 residues. V was clipped by 4 bases and J by 5 bases, with 11 bases between them.

The chain carries TRBV4-1 and TRBJ2-2; possibly TRBD2 for D (6 bases). The germline V and J ends were trimmed by 6 bases and 4 bases, with 18 bases remaining between them. CDR1 and CDR2 (germline): MGHRA, YSYEKL. CDR3 size: 16 residues. CDR3 sequence: CASSPVGQGLTGELFF. CDR3 DNA sequence: TGCGCCAGCAGTCCGGTGGGTCAGGGACTCACCGGGGAGCTGTTTTTT.

This chain joins TRBV7-9 and TRBJ2-3, with 15 bases identical to TRBD2. The junction had 5 bases not matched to a gene; V was cut back by 4 bases and J by 6 bases. Germline lookup yields CDR1 SEHNR and CDR2 FQNEAQ (reference sequence). CDR3 size: 16 residues. DNA for the CDR3: TGTGCCAGCAGCTCGGGACTAGCGGGGGGCGGGGATACGCAGTATTTT. It is translated as CASSSGLAGGGDTQYF.

The chain recombines TRBV29-1 with TRBJ2-7; TRBD1 matches 11 bases. The CDR3 extends over 13 amino acids. After removal of 4 bases from V and 8 bases from J, the junction contained 7 bases not matched to a gene. From germline, CDR1 is SQVTM and CDR2 ANQGSEA. The CDR3 DNA sequence: TGCAGCGTTGTCGGGACAGGGGGTCCCCAGCAGTACTTC. Translation: CSVVGTGGPQQYF.

J is TRBJ1-1 and V is TRBV11-2; the match to TRBD1 covers 9 bases. The V gene's germline CDR1 is SGHAT and CDR2 FQNNGV. The V segment lost 0 bases and the J segment 4 bases; nucleotides outside the gene matches: 6. This CDR3 comprises 16 residues. Written as DNA, the CDR3 is TGTGCCAGCAGCTTAGATCGGGGACAGGGTGGCACTGAAGCTTTCTTT. This gives the protein CASSLDRGQGGTEAFF.

The chain recombines TRBV19 with TRBJ1-5, with D possibly being TRBD1 (5 bases). Germline CDR1 reads LNHDA; CDR2 reads SQIVND (reference sequence). CDR3 size: 13 residues. V lost 10 bases, J lost 7 bases, and 17 bases lay in between. The CDR3 region has the DNA TGTGCCATTCAAGGCGGGGAGGGGCAGCCCCAGCATTTT. This translates into CAIQGGEGQPQHF.

This chain links TRBV18 with TRBJ2-2, with 9 bases fitting TRBD1. Germline V lookup: CDR1 KGHSH, CDR2 LQKENI. The V segment lost 10 bases and the J segment 1 base; nucleotides outside the gene matches: 16. The CDR3 extends over 18 amino acids. In DNA form, the CDR3 reads TGTGCCACCTCCAACGCGAAGGGGACAGGGAGGAACACCGGGGAGCTGTTTTTT. As protein: CATSNAKGTGRNTGELFF.

The genes are TRBV5-4 and TRBJ2-7, with D unclear. Germline lookup yields CDR1 SGHNT and CDR2 YYREEE (reference sequence). This CDR3 has 14 residues. Trimming removed 4 bases at V and 1 base at J, with 12 bases between. The CDR3 loop is CASSPLAESYEQYF. The DNA of the CDR3 is TGTGCCAGCAGCCCCCTGGCGGAATCCTACGAGCAGTACTTC.